Below are 28 T cell receptor beta chains sequenced from a single sample in a study of T-cell memory formation after mild COVID-19. MiXCR was run by TCRdb on the 5' RACE reads, yielding one entry per CDR3 protein. The data contain about 320,000 distinct CDR3 sequences, 14% of them singletons. What was sequenced was PBMCs or a T cell subset sorted from them (not recorded which). Receptor source: a man between 18 and 29 years old who had mild COVID-19 (a few samples of this study predate the infection). Cell type and time point are not known.

This clonotype was seen only a few times. The rearrangement uses TRBV14 and TRBJ1-2; D might be TRBD1 (5 bases). This CDR3 is built from 14 residues. Germline CDR1 reads SGHDN; CDR2 reads FVKESK. Trimming took off 4 bases at V and 8 bases at J, with 17 bases between the two ends. This chain's CDR3 is CASSPRIRGSGYTF. The CDR3 DNA is TGTGCCAGCAGCCCTAGGATTCGGGGGTCGGGCTACACCTTC.

The rearrangement joins TRBV20-1 to TRBJ2-3, with 8 nucleotides matching TRBD2. V lost 6 bases, J lost 11 bases, and 19 bases stayed unmatched. Germline CDR1 reads DFQATT; CDR2 reads SNEGSKA (reference sequence). The CDR3 covers 15 residues. In DNA, the CDR3 is TGCAGTGCACACCACCCGGGACTAGGTCCTAGTATGCAGTATTTT. This gives the protein CSAHHPGLGPSMQYF.

This clonotype showed up just a few times. V gene TRBV2 combines with J gene TRBJ2-2, with D tentatively TRBD2 (5 bases). V lost 7 bases to trimming and J lost 7 bases, with 7 bases between them. CDR3 length: 11 amino acids. Germline assignment: CDR1 SNHLY and CDR2 FYNNEI. The CDR3 coding sequence is TGTGCCAGCACGGGGAGCGGGGAGCTGTTTTTT. It yields the protein CASTGSGELFF. Looking up the rest from reference TRBV2 and TRBJ2-2 gives the full variable domain: EPEVTQTPSHQVTQMGQEVILRCVPISNHLYFYWYRQILGQKVEFLVSFYNNEISEKSEIFDDQFSVERPDGSNFTLKIRSTKLEDSAMYFCASTGSGELFFGEGSRLTVL.

The V call is TRBV4-2, the J call TRBJ2-1, with D possibly TRBD2 on 5 matching bases. Trimming removed 3 bases at V and 10 bases at J, with 13 bases between. CDR3 size: 13 residues. Germline V gives CDR1 LGHNA, CDR2 YNFKEQ. CDR3 sequence reads: CASSHRRSPEQFF. The CDR3 DNA reads as TGTGCCAGCAGCCATAGGAGGTCCCCCGAGCAGTTCTTC.

This clonotype occurred many times. The chain joins TRBV13 to TRBJ1-1; perhaps TRBD1 as D (5 bases). With 2 bases removed from V and 6 bases from J, the gap between germline ends came to 10 bases. The CDR3 contains 13 residues. Germline values: CDR1 PRHDT, CDR2 FYEKMQ (reference sequence). The DNA of the CDR3 is TGTGCCAGCAGCTTACTTGGGGCAGCTGAAGCTTTCTTT. Translated: CASSLLGAAEAFF. The variable domain in full, completed from reference TRBV13 and TRBJ1-1, reads AAGVIQSPRHLIKEKRETATLKCYPIPRHDTVYWYQQGPGQDPQFLISFYEKMQSDKGSIPDRFSAQQFSDYHSELNMSSLELGDSALYFCASSLLGAAEAFFGQGTRLTVV.

The chain is built from TRBV19 and TRBJ2-1; D ambiguous. The V end lost 2 bases, the J end lost 3 bases, and 5 bases lay between the germline ends. Germline values: CDR1 LNHDA, CDR2 SQIVND (reference sequence). The CDR3 contains 13 residues. This CDR3 is CASSIPNYNEQFF. The CDR3 nucleotides are TGTGCCAGTAGTATACCGAACTACAATGAGCAGTTCTTC.

This clonotype was counted at least ten times. This sequence joins TRBV4-3 and TRBJ2-7; 9 nucleotides match TRBD2. CDR3 length: 15 residues. CDR1 LGHNA and CDR2 YSLEER come from the germline V gene. Trimming removed 0 bases from V and 6 bases from J; junction bases left unmatched: 6. The CDR3, as DNA: TGCGCCAGCAGCCAAGAAGCTAGCGGGGTTTCCGAGCAGTACTTC. Protein: CASSQEASGVSEQYF.

This clonotype appeared a few times. V gene TRBV5-1 combines with J gene TRBJ2-1; TRBD1 matches 7 bases. Unmatched junction bases numbered 9, after V lost 3 bases and J lost 6 bases. This CDR3 spans 15 amino acids. Germline CDR1 reads SGHRS; CDR2 reads YFSETQ. In DNA form, the CDR3 reads TGCGCCAGCAGCTCCGACAGGGCAATCCCCAATGAGCAGTTCTTC. It translates to CASSSDRAIPNEQFF.

The rearrangement joins TRBV5-1 to TRBJ1-1; TRBD1 might be the D (5 bases). This CDR3 is 14 amino acids long. Germline V gene lookup returns CDR1 SGHRS and CDR2 YFSETQ. V gave up 4 bases and J gave up 4 bases, with 14 bases separating them. The CDR3 DNA follows: TGCGCCAGCAGCCACGTGGGGGTTGTCACTGAAGCTTTCTTT. Translation: CASSHVGVVTEAFF.

This clonotype was recorded many times. The chain uses TRBV2 and TRBJ2-4, with 9 bases identical to TRBD1. The junction had 6 bases not matched to a gene; V was cut back by 7 bases and J by 8 bases. Germline loops: CDR1 SNHLY, CDR2 FYNNEI. The CDR3 extends over 13 amino acids. CDR3 sequence reads: CASNLDRGDIQYF. The CDR3 DNA is TGTGCCAGCAACCTGGACAGGGGTGACATTCAGTACTTC.

The J gene is TRBJ2-3, the V gene TRBV2; TRBD1 is a possible D gene (6 bases). V shed 4 bases and J shed 2 bases, with 10 bases lying between them. Per germline, CDR1 SNHLY and CDR2 FYNNEI. The CDR3 has 14 amino acids. For the CDR3, the DNA is TGTGCCAGCAGTGTTACAGGGATCACAGATACGCAGTATTTT. Protein: CASSVTGITDTQYF.

There are many counts of this clonotype. The V call is TRBV20-1, the J call TRBJ2-3, with 9 positions matching TRBD2. Germline-derived CDR1 and CDR2 are DFQATT and SNEGSKA (reference sequence). This CDR3 comprises 12 residues. V dropped 4 bases and J dropped 6; count of bases not matched to a gene: 2. The CDR3 sequence: CSATLAGDTQYF. CDR3 nucleotide sequence: TGCAGTGCTACCCTAGCGGGGGATACGCAGTATTTT.

V usage is TRBV7-3 and J usage is TRBJ2-3; the D is unclear. The CDR3 spans 16 residues. Trimming took 2 bases from V and 0 from J, leaving 12 bases between them. Germline CDR1 and CDR2: SGHTA and FQGTGA. The CDR3 DNA is TGTGCCAGCAGCTTACAAGGGTCCATAAGCACAGATACGCAGTATTTT. This codes for CASSLQGSISTDTQYF.

The genes are TRBV7-6 and TRBJ2-1; 9 bases are a match to TRBD2. The CDR3 covers 18 residues. V was clipped by 1 base and J by 6 bases; unmatched bases: 13. The V gene's germline CDR1 is SGHVS and CDR2 FNYEAQ. Here the CDR3 DNA reads TGTGCCAGCAGCTTAGTCGAAGAATTAGCGGGGGTTCCCAATGAGCAGTTCTTC. Protein: CASSLVEELAGVPNEQFF.

This sequence joins TRBV11-2 and TRBJ1-6, with D tentatively TRBD1 (5 bases). Per germline, CDR1 SGHAT and CDR2 FQNNGV. This CDR3 is 14 amino acids long. V was cut by 5 bases and J by 6 bases, with 11 bases left in between. The CDR3 coding sequence is TGTGCCAGCAGCCGCGACAGAAGTAATTCACCCCTCCACTTT. Translating gives CASSRDRSNSPLHF.

This clonotype was counted between two and nine times. V usage is TRBV12-3 or TRBV12-4 and J usage is TRBJ1-3, with D perhaps matching TRBD1 (5 bases). V lost 0 bases and J 3 bases, leaving 6 bases between the germline ends. CDR3 length equals 14 residues. The DNA for the CDR3 is TGTGCCAGCAGTTTAGCAGGGGTTGGAAACACCATATATTTT. It codes for CASSLAGVGNTIYF.

This chain connects TRBV6-5 to TRBJ2-7; no firm D call. The CDR3 is made up of 13 amino acids. Germline V gives CDR1 MNHEY, CDR2 SVGAGI. The ends were cut back, 7 bases at V and 0 bases at J, with 10 bases in the middle. DNA of the CDR3: TGTGCCAGCATGGGTTGGCGCTCCTACGAGCAGTACTTC. Amino acids: CASMGWRSYEQYF.

This chain links TRBV6-4 with TRBJ2-1; 7 bases line up with TRBD1. The germline CDR1 and CDR2 sequences are MRHNA and SNTAGT. The CDR3 has 16 residues. The V and J ends lost 6 bases and 1 base, in that order; junction bases with no gene match: 9. In DNA form, the CDR3 reads TGTGCCAGCAGCGCAGGGGGTATTGGGTCCTACAATGAGCAGTTCTTC. It encodes CASSAGGIGSYNEQFF.

This clonotype appeared a few times. The chain has TRBV4-3 and TRBJ2-5, with 11 bases matching TRBD2. V was clipped by 4 bases and J by 5 bases; unmatched bases: 6. Germline values: CDR1 LGHNA, CDR2 YSLEER. This CDR3 spans 15 amino acids. DNA of the CDR3: TGCGCCAGCAGCCCACGACTAGCGGGGCAGGAGACCCAGTACTTC. It translates to CASSPRLAGQETQYF.

V is TRBV12-3 or TRBV12-4 and J is TRBJ1-4, with a tentative D call TRBD1 (5 bases). V was cut by 6 bases and J by 7 bases, with 9 bases left in between. There are 12 residues in the CDR3. The CDR3 loop reads CASSWDGEKLFF. CDR3 bases: TGTGCCAGCAGCTGGGACGGTGAAAAACTGTTTTTT.

The J gene is TRBJ2-5, the V gene TRBV30, with D possibly being TRBD1 (6 bases). The CDR3 is made up of 12 amino acids. The V end was cut by 8 bases, the J end by 4 bases, with 14 bases between. Germline assignment: CDR1 GTSNPN and CDR2 SVGIG (reference sequence). The CDR3 DNA reads TGTGCCACTGACAGGTCCCGAGAGACCCAGTACTTC. Its translation is CATDRSRETQYF.

Concerning this clonotype itself: The DNA is omitted, as the CDR3 cannot be located on it reliably, and the CDR3 follows TCRdb's listing. This sequence joins TRBV7-6 and TRBJ2-3; no DNA check was done on the table's D call, TRBD2. Germline lookup yields CDR1 SGHVS and CDR2 FNYEAQ. The CDR3 has 22 amino acids, counting both end residues. CDR3 amino acids: CASSLGALSKTPHRYAVFSQYF.

The chain links TRBV12-3 or TRBV12-4 to TRBJ1-1; maybe TRBD1 (6 bases). The CDR3 has 12 amino acids. With 7 bases removed from V and 10 bases from J, the gap between germline ends came to 16 bases. The CDR3 DNA follows: TGTGCCAGCATCCCTATCAGGGGAGGAGCTTTCTTT. Its protein is CASIPIRGGAFF.

There are a few counts of this clonotype. The CDR3 DNA reads TGTGCCAGCAGCTTAAGGAATAAGCAGTTCTTC. It yields the protein CASSLRNKQFF. The rearrangement links TRBV7-2 to TRBJ2-1; D remains unclear. Trimming stripped 2 bases from V and 11 bases from J, with 7 bases between. This CDR3 region has 11 residues. CDR1 and CDR2 (germline): SGHTA, FQGNSA.

The chain combines TRBV29-1 with TRBJ1-5, with D uncertain. This CDR3 is built from 9 residues. V was pared by 6 bases and J by 5 bases, with 2 bases between. Germline CDR1 reads SQVTM; CDR2 reads ANQGSEA. DNA for the CDR3: TGCAGCGTCTATCAGCCCCAGCATTTT. Its translation is CSVYQPQHF.

This clonotype came up many times. This chain connects TRBV7-2 to TRBJ2-3; D gene uncertain. The germline V gene has CDR1 SGHTA and CDR2 FQGNSA. The CDR3 consists of 13 residues. V was trimmed by 1 base and J by 6 bases, leaving 8 bases between them. CDR3: CASSLESWDTQYF. The CDR3 DNA follows: TGTGCCAGCAGCTTAGAGTCTTGGGATACGCAGTATTTT.

This clonotype was seen only a few times. The V and J genes are TRBV12-3 or TRBV12-4 and TRBJ1-2; 7 positions agree with TRBD1. The V and J ends lost 3 bases and 5 bases, in that order; junction bases with no gene match: 12. CDR3 length: 16 residues. In DNA, the CDR3 is TGTGCCAGCAGTTTCGGATCAGGGGGTAATTGGTATGGCTACACCTTC. Protein product: CASSFGSGGNWYGYTF.

There are a few counts of this clonotype. The V gene is TRBV7-2, the J gene TRBJ1-5; D is unclear. CDR1 is SGHTA and CDR2 is FQGNSA in the germline V gene. V lost 5 bases and J 6 bases, leaving 11 bases between the germline ends. The CDR3 runs 13 residues. The CDR3 loop is CASSPLPGQPQHF. CDR3 bases: TGTGCCAGCAGCCCCCTGCCAGGTCAGCCCCAGCATTTT.